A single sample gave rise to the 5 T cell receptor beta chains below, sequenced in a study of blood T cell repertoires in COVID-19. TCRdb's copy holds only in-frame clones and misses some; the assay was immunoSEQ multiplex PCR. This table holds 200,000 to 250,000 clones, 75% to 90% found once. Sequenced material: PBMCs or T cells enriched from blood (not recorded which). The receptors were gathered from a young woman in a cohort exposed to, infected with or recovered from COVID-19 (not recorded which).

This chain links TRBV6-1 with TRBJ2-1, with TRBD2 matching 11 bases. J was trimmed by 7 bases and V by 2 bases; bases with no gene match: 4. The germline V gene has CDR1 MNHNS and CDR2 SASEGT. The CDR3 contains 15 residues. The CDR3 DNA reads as TGTGCCAGCAGTGAAAGTAGCGGGGGGGGAAATGAGCAGTTCTTC. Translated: CASSESSGGGNEQFF.

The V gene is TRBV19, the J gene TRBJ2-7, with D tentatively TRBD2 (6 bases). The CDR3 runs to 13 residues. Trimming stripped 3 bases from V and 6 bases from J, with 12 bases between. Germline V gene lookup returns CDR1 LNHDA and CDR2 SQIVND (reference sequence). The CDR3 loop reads CASSMSPGGEQYF. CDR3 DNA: TGTGCCAGTAGTATGTCCCCCGGGGGCGAGCAGTACTTC.

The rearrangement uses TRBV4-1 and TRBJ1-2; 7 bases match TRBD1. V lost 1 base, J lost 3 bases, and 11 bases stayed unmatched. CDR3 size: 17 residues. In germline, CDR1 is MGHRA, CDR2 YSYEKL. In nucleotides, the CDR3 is TGCGCCAGCAGCCAAGGGAGACCAGACAGGGTCGACTATGGCTACACCTTC. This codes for CASSQGRPDRVDYGYTF.

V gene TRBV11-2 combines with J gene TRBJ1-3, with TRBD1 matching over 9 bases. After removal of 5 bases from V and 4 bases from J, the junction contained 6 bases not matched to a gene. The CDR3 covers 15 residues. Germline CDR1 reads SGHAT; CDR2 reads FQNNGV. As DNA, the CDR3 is TGTGCCAGCAGCGAACAGGGGGCGAAAGGAAACACCATATATTTT. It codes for CASSEQGAKGNTIYF.

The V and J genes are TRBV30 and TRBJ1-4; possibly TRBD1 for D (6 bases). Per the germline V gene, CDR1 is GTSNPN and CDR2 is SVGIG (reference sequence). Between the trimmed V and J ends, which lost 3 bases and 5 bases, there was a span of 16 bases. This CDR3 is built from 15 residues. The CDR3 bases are TGTGCCTGGAGCGCGGGAGGGACATCGAATGAAAAACTGTTTTTT. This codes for CAWSAGGTSNEKLFF.